A single sample is the source of the 15 T cell receptor beta chains below, sequenced in a study of cytomegalovirus exposure and HLA in healthy donors. Primers: 60 Vbeta forward and 13 Jbeta reverse. Sequencing used immunoSEQ multiplex PCR; TCRdb keeps in-frame clones, though not all of them. The sample carries tens of thousands of clones, roughly 70% recorded once. The sample taken for sequencing was PBMCs. These receptor sequences come from a man aged 45-60 years in good health and CMV-seropositive.

V gene TRBV9 combines with J gene TRBJ2-5; 11 bases agree with TRBD2. This CDR3 is 16 amino acids long. Trimming at V came to 3 bases and at J to 5 bases, leaving 9 bases not matched to a gene. Germline CDR1 is SGDLS and CDR2 is YYNGEE. The CDR3 here is CASSALAGGSRETQYF. In DNA form, the CDR3 reads TGTGCCAGCAGCGCGTTAGCGGGGGGGTCCCGCGAGACCCAGTACTTC.

The gene calls are TRBV30 and TRBJ1-1, with D perhaps TRBD1 (6 bases). Trimming removed 0 bases from V and 3 bases from J, with 11 bases in between. This CDR3 comprises 14 residues. Per the germline V gene, CDR1 is GTSNPN and CDR2 is SVGIG (reference sequence). The CDR3 DNA reads as TGTGCCTGGAGTGTATGGGGGCAGGACACTGAAGCTTTCTTT. As protein: CAWSVWGQDTEAFF.

This sequence joins TRBV5-6 and TRBJ2-1; 7 nucleotides line up with TRBD1. Trimming cost V 3 bases and J 4 bases; bases outside gene matches: 7. CDR3 length: 15 residues. Germline CDR1 reads SGHDT; CDR2 reads YYEEEE. Here the CDR3 DNA reads TGTGCCAGCAGCTCACAACAGGGGCGGTACAATGAGCAGTTCTTC. Amino acid sequence: CASSSQQGRYNEQFF.

This chain connects TRBV7-2 to TRBJ2-7; TRBD1 agrees at 11 bases. The germline V gene encodes CDR1 SGHTA and CDR2 FQGNSA. The CDR3 runs to 15 residues. V dropped 6 bases and J dropped 5; count of bases not matched to a gene: 9. DNA of the CDR3: TGTGCCAGCAGTTCGACCGGGACAGGGGGGAACGAGCAGTACTTC. This translates into CASSSTGTGGNEQYF.

The genes are TRBV11-3 and TRBJ2-3; 9 nucleotides line up with TRBD2. Germline values: CDR1 SGHNT, CDR2 YENEEA. The CDR3 loop spans 15 amino acids. The trim removed 1 base at V and 4 bases at J, leaving 3 bases unmatched. The CDR3, as DNA: TGTGCCAGCAGCTTAGGGACTAGCGCCCCAGATACGCAGTATTTT. Its protein is CASSLGTSAPDTQYF.

This chain connects TRBV5-6 to TRBJ1-1, with a weak D call TRBD1 (6 bases). The ends were cut back, 0 bases at V and 5 bases at J, with 14 bases in the middle. The germline CDR1 and CDR2 sequences are SGHDT and YYEEEE. This CDR3 is built from 15 residues. CDR3 DNA: TGTGCCAGCAGCTTGGTACTGGGGGCCATTACTGAAGCTTTCTTT. Translation gives CASSLVLGAITEAFF.

This clone has only a few counts. The rearrangement links TRBV29-1 to TRBJ1-2; 7 bases map to TRBD1. The CDR3 totals 16 residues. Germline CDR1 is SQVTM and CDR2 is ANQGSEA. The ends lost 3 bases at V and 10 bases at J; junction bases unmatched: 20. The CDR3 DNA is TGCAGCGTTGATCACAGGGGTTCCTCTCTCCTCTCCGCCTACACCTTC. This gives the protein CSVDHRGSSLLSAYTF.

The V gene is TRBV9, the J gene TRBJ2-2, with D tentatively TRBD2 (5 bases). Per germline, CDR1 SGDLS and CDR2 YYNGEE. V was shortened by 4 bases and J by 2 bases, with 15 bases between the two germline ends. This CDR3 is 16 amino acids long. As DNA, the CDR3 is TGTGCCAGCAGCAAGCCGGGAATCCAAAACACCGGGGAGCTGTTTTTT. This translates into CASSKPGIQNTGELFF.

The chain is built from TRBV6-5 and TRBJ1-1; 7 bases are shared with TRBD1. The CDR3 spans 15 residues. The V gene end was trimmed by 6 bases and the J gene end by 1 base; junction bases not matched to a gene: 8. Germline V CDR1 and CDR2: MNHEY, SVGAGI. In nucleotides, the CDR3 is TGTGCCAGCAGCCAAAAGGGGGCGAGGAACACTGAAGCTTTCTTT. Encoded protein: CASSQKGARNTEAFF.

V usage is TRBV10-3 and J usage is TRBJ1-4; tentatively, D is TRBD1 (5 bases). V lost 3 bases and J lost 0, with 11 bases in between. CDR1 is ENHRY and CDR2 is SYGVKD in the germline V gene. The CDR3 is 16 amino acids. CDR3 DNA sequence: TGTGCCATCAGTGATCGGCAGGGTGCAACTAATGAAAAACTGTTTTTT. This gives the protein CAISDRQGATNEKLFF.

Here the CDR3 reads CASSLVINTEAFF. The CDR3 bases are TGTGCCAGCAGCTTAGTAATTAACACTGAAGCTTTCTTT. This rearrangement joins TRBV11-2 to TRBJ1-1; D call uncertain. V lost 1 base and J 2 bases, leaving 5 bases between the germline ends. This CDR3 has 13 residues. Germline loops: CDR1 SGHAT, CDR2 FQNNGV.

The genes are TRBV7-9 and TRBJ1-2; tentatively, D is TRBD1 (5 bases). Germline values: CDR1 SEHNR, CDR2 FQNEAQ (reference sequence). The CDR3 sequence is 14 residues long. V was clipped by 4 bases and J by 7 bases, with 16 bases between them. CDR3: CASSSSGAGLGYTF. DNA for the CDR3: TGTGCCAGCAGCTCCAGCGGGGCGGGCCTTGGCTACACCTTC.

The V gene is TRBV7-2, the J gene TRBJ2-5, with 7 bases matching TRBD2. The CDR3 runs to 14 residues. Germline V lookup: CDR1 SGHTA, CDR2 FQGNSA. V lost 1 base to trimming and J lost 2 bases; unmatched junction nucleotides: 1. In DNA, the CDR3 is TGTGCCAGCAGCTTAGGCGGGGGACAAGAGACCCAGTACTTC. It specifies CASSLGGGQETQYF.

The chain uses TRBV6-4 and TRBJ2-1; 9 bases line up with TRBD2. The length of the CDR3 is 15 residues. The germline CDR1 and CDR2 sequences are MRHNA and SNTAGT. With 6 bases clipped from V and 4 bases from J, the junction kept 7 bases outside the gene matches. CDR3 DNA: TGTGCCAGCAGCGATATAGCGGGAGAATACAATGAGCAGTTCTTC. Translation gives CASSDIAGEYNEQFF.

This chain joins TRBV19 and TRBJ2-2, with 8 bases matching TRBD1. This CDR3 has 16 residues. CDR1 and CDR2 (germline): LNHDA, SQIVND (reference sequence). The junction had 10 bases not matched to a gene; V was cut back by 9 bases and J by 1 base. In DNA form, the CDR3 reads TGTGCCAGCTGTTGCGACAGGGGCCTGAACACCGGGGAGCTGTTTTTT. Residues: CASCCDRGLNTGELFF.